The clone carrying this TCR beta chain turned up a few times. No antigen is known for it. These data are taken from a study of regulatory T cells in long-lasting Graves disease. Study results and limitations: Persistent Graves' patients showed a TCR diversity that was lower than that of newly diagnosed ones. Thyroid tissue went unexamined; only peripheral blood was analyzed.

Time point indicated: persistent/refractory GD, antithyroid drugs over 5 years with positive TRAb. The TCR library was prepared using RNA isolated from PBMCs. From an endocrinology department in Xi'an, China, came the patients. Relying on iRepertoire HTBI primers and Arm-PCR of CDR3 regions, the team built TCR beta libraries. MiXCR, run by TCRdb on the multiplex PCR reads, gives a single entry per CDR3 protein. This table has hundreds of thousands of distinct CDR3 sequences, about 22% appearing once. The sequence derives from a female donor with Graves disease. The material sequenced was peripheral blood mononuclear cells (PBMCs), taken when the disease was refractory, from a patient treated with antithyroid drugs.

DNA of the CDR3: TGTGCCAGCAGCTTAGATCACATGGAGCCAGGCGGAAACACTGAAGCTTTCTTT. Its protein is CASSLDHMEPGGNTEAFF. V and J are TRBV11-3 and TRBJ1-1; no reliable D call. Trimming cost V 0 bases and J 2 bases, with 19 bases left between them. Per germline, CDR1 SGHNT and CDR2 YENEEA. This CDR3 spans 18 amino acids. Full variable domain (outside the CDR3, taken from reference TRBV11-3 and TRBJ1-1): EAGVVQSPRYKIIEKKQPVAFWCNPISGHNTLYWYLQNLGQGPELLIRYENEEAVDDSQLPKDRFSAERLKGVDSTLKIQPAELGDSAVYLCASSLDHMEPGGNTEAFFGQGTRLTVV.